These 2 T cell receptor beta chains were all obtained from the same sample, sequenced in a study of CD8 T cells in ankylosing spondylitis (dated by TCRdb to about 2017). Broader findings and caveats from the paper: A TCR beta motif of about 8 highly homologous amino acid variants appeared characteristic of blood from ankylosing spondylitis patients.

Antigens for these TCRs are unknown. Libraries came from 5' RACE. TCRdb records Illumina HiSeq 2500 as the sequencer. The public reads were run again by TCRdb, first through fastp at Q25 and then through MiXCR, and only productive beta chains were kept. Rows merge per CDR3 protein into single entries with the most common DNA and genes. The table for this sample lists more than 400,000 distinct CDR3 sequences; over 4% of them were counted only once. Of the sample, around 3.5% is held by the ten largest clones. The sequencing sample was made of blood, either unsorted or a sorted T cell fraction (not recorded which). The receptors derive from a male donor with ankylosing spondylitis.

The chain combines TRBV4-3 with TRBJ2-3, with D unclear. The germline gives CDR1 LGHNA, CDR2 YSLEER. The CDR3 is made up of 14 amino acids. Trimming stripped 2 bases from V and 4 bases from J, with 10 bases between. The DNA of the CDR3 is TGCGCCAGCAGCCAATCTTTTCCCCCAGATACGCAGTATTTT. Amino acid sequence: CASSQSFPPDTQYF.

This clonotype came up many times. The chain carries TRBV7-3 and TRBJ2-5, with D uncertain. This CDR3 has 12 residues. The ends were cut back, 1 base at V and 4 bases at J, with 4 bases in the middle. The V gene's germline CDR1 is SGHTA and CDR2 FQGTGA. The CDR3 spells CASSLKGETQYF. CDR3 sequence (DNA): TGTGCCAGCAGCTTAAAAGGAGAGACCCAGTACTTC.